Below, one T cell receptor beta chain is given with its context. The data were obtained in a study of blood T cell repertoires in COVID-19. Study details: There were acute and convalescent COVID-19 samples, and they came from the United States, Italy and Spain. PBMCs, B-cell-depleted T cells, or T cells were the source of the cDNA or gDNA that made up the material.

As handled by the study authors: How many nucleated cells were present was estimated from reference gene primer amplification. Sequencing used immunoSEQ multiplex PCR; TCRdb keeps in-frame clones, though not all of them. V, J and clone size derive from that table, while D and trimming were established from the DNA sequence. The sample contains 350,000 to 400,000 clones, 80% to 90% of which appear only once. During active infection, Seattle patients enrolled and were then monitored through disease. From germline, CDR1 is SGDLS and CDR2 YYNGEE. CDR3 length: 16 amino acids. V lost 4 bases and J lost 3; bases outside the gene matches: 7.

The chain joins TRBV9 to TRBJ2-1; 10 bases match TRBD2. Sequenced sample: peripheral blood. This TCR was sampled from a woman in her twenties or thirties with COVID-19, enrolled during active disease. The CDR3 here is CASSPQTSGLYNEQFF. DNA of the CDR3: TGTGCCAGCAGCCCCCAGACTAGCGGGCTCTACAATGAGCAGTTCTTC. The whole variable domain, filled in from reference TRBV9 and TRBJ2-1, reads DSGVTQTPKHLITATGQRVTLRCSPRSGDLSVYWYQQSLDQGLQFLIQYYNGEERAKGNILERFSAQQFPDLHSELNLSSLELGDSALYFCASSPQTSGLYNEQFFGPGTRLTVL.